The 29 T cell receptor beta chains given below trace back to one sample, sequenced in a study of blood T cell repertoires in COVID-19. Clones were read by immunoSEQ multiplex PCR, and TCRdb kept only the in-frame ones, dropping some. This table holds about 190,000 clones, roughly four fifths found once. Sequenced input: peripheral blood. The receptors shown here come from a man aged 45 to 65 who had recovered from COVID-19.

In DNA form, the CDR3 reads TGCGCCAGCAGCCTCTTAGCGGGAGGGCCCAAGGGAGAGACCCAGTACTTC. It yields the protein CASSLLAGGPKGETQYF. The rearrangement joins TRBV5-1 to TRBJ2-5, with TRBD2 identical over 11 bases. V was clipped by 4 bases and J by 4 bases; unmatched bases: 12. This CDR3 region has 17 residues. CDR1 is SGHRS, CDR2 YFSETQ, per germline.

This chain connects TRBV28 to TRBJ1-2; D is ambiguous. Trimming removed 4 bases from V and 2 bases from J, with 11 bases in between. CDR1 and CDR2 from the germline V gene are MDHEN and SYDVKM. The CDR3 runs to 14 residues. CDR3 in amino acids: CASSSPSQNYGYTF. CDR3 coding DNA: TGTGCCAGCAGTTCCCCCTCACAGAACTATGGCTACACCTTC.

This chain connects TRBV9 to TRBJ2-7; 9 positions agree with TRBD1. Germline trimming cut 3 bases from V and 2 bases from J; bases unmatched to any gene: 9. The CDR3 is 16 residues long. Germline V gene data show CDR1 as SGDLS and CDR2 as YYNGEE. The CDR3 nucleotides are TGTGCCAGCAGCGCCGACCCCGGGACAGGGACCTACGAGCAGTACTTC. Translating gives CASSADPGTGTYEQYF.

The chain carries TRBV28 and TRBJ1-5; the D gene is possibly TRBD1 (5 bases). Trimming shortened V by 3 bases and J by 10 bases, and 19 bases separated the two germline ends. CDR1 and CDR2 from the germline V gene are MDHEN and SYDVKM. This CDR3 has 15 residues. The CDR3: CASSLGRAAGFPQHF. For the CDR3, the DNA is TGTGCCAGCAGTTTGGGCAGGGCAGCTGGATTTCCCCAGCATTTT.

V and J are TRBV5-1 and TRBJ1-3; D gene ambiguous. The CDR3 loop spans 11 amino acids. From germline, CDR1 is SGHRS and CDR2 YFSETQ. With 2 bases removed from V and 7 bases from J, the gap between germline ends came to 4 bases. The DNA for the CDR3 is TGCGCCAGCAGCTTCGGTAACACCATATATTTT. This gives the protein CASSFGNTIYF.

The V call is TRBV7-9, the J call TRBJ1-1; tentative D call: TRBD1 (5 bases). V was clipped by 1 base and J by 4 bases, with 13 bases between them. This CDR3 has 15 amino acids. CDR1 is SEHNR and CDR2 is FQNEAQ in the germline V gene (reference sequence). The CDR3: CASSLGVTQATEAFF. CDR3 nucleotides: TGTGCCAGCAGCTTAGGGGTCACACAGGCCACTGAAGCTTTCTTT.

V and J are TRBV11-1 and TRBJ2-2, with 8 bases matching TRBD2. CDR1 and CDR2 (germline): SGHAT, FQDESV (reference sequence). The CDR3 has 15 residues. J gave up 5 bases and V 5 bases, and 7 bases lay outside the gene matches. The CDR3, as DNA: TGTGCCAGCAGCCCTCGGGCTAGCGGGACCGGGGAGCTGTTTTTT. It is translated as CASSPRASGTGELFF.

The V gene is TRBV27, the J gene TRBJ2-1; TRBD2 matches at 8 bases. CDR1 MNHEY and CDR2 SMNVEV come from the germline V gene (reference sequence). CDR3 size: 17 residues. The V segment lost 1 base and the J segment 0 bases; nucleotides outside the gene matches: 5. CDR3 loop: CASSLYFSGSSYNEQFF. DNA for the CDR3: TGTGCCAGCAGTTTATATTTCAGCGGGAGCTCCTACAATGAGCAGTTCTTC.

The chain employs TRBV6-6 and TRBJ1-5, with D uncertain. Germline lookup yields CDR1 MNHNY and CDR2 SVGAGI (reference sequence). V was pared by 5 bases and J by 3 bases, with 8 bases between. The CDR3 spans 13 residues. The CDR3 loop is CASSLDNNQPQHF. The CDR3 DNA sequence: TGTGCCAGCAGTCTCGACAACAATCAGCCCCAGCATTTT.

This clone turned up a few times. The rearrangement uses TRBV30 and TRBJ2-3; the D gene is possibly TRBD1 (6 bases). Germline CDR1 is GTSNPN and CDR2 is SVGIG (reference sequence). This CDR3 has 15 residues. With 4 bases removed from V and 0 bases from J, the gap between germline ends came to 14 bases. CDR3 nucleotides: TGTGCCTGGAAATATAGGGACACTAGCACAGATACGCAGTATTTT. This sequence encodes CAWKYRDTSTDTQYF.

V and J are TRBV7-3 and TRBJ2-1; 7 positions agree with TRBD2. CDR3 length: 17 residues. CDR1 is SGHTA and CDR2 is FQGTGA in the germline V gene. The V segment lost 5 bases and the J segment 4 bases; nucleotides outside the gene matches: 14. CDR3 sequence (DNA): TGTGCCAGCAGCCCCCCGGGAGGCGGGAGTGGTTACAATGAGCAGTTCTTC. It specifies CASSPPGGGSGYNEQFF. Full variable domain (outside the CDR3, taken from reference TRBV7-3 and TRBJ2-1): GAGVSQTPSNKVTEKGKYVELRCDPISGHTALYWYRQSLGQGPEFLIYFQGTGAADDSGLPNDRFFAVRPEGSVSTLKIQRTERGDSAVYLCASSPPGGGSGYNEQFFGPGTRLTVL.

The chain carries TRBV13 and TRBJ1-4; D may be TRBD1 (6 bases). The V and J ends lost 5 bases and 4 bases respectively, with 14 bases between them. This CDR3 region has 15 residues. Germline CDR1 PRHDT, CDR2 FYEKMQ (reference sequence). The chain's CDR3 is CASSPGGAVNEKLFF. The CDR3 nucleotides read TGTGCCAGCAGCCCCGGGGGGGCGGTTAATGAAAAACTGTTTTTT.

The chain links TRBV20-1 to TRBJ2-7; D is possibly TRBD1 (5 bases). This CDR3 has 13 residues. V lost 3 bases, J lost 0 bases, and 9 bases lay in between. Germline CDR1 DFQATT, CDR2 SNEGSKA (reference sequence). CDR3: CSASWQGSYEQYF. The CDR3 nucleotides are TGCAGTGCTAGTTGGCAGGGCTCCTACGAGCAGTACTTC.

V usage is TRBV2 and J usage is TRBJ2-7; D remains unclear. V dropped 6 bases and J dropped 0 bases, with 6 bases sitting between them. CDR1 and CDR2 from the germline V gene are SNHLY and FYNNEI. The CDR3 is 12 amino acids. The CDR3 loop is CASRVDSYEQYF. CDR3 sequence (DNA): TGTGCCAGCAGAGTAGACTCCTACGAGCAGTACTTC.

CDR3 region: CASSQPGGGTGELFF. As DNA, the CDR3 is TGTGCCAGCAGCCAACCAGGGGGCGGCACCGGGGAGCTGTTTTTT. This chain uses TRBV7-3 with TRBJ2-2; 8 bases fit TRBD1. This CDR3 has 15 amino acids. V gave up 5 bases and J gave up 4 bases; unmatched junction bases: 6. Germline assignment: CDR1 SGHTA and CDR2 FQGTGA.

This chain connects TRBV5-1 to TRBJ2-1; TRBD2 agrees at 12 bases. The CDR3 length is 17 residues. Germline trimming cut 2 bases from V and 6 bases from J; bases unmatched to any gene: 9. Looked up from germline, CDR1 is SGHRS and CDR2 is YFSETQ. The CDR3 loop reads CASSFPSSGRAGNEQFF. Here the CDR3 DNA reads TGCGCCAGCAGCTTTCCTTCTAGCGGGAGGGCCGGCAATGAGCAGTTCTTC.

The V call is TRBV24-1, the J call TRBJ2-3, with 13 bases fitting TRBD2. The CDR3 has 15 amino acids. With V trimmed by 9 bases and J by 6 bases, 8 bases remained unmatched. The V gene's germline CDR1 is KGHDR and CDR2 SFDVKD. The CDR3 reads CATGGLAGSVDTQYF. CDR3 nucleotides: TGTGCCACCGGGGGACTAGCGGGAAGTGTGGATACGCAGTATTTT.

V is TRBV29-1 and J is TRBJ2-1; 11 bases are a match to TRBD1. CDR1 and CDR2 from the germline V gene are SQVTM and ANQGSEA. This CDR3 has 16 residues. V shed 1 base, J shed 7 bases, and the junction held 9 bases outside the gene matches. CDR3 sequence: CSVEGFGDRGKNEQFF. The CDR3 nucleotides read TGCAGCGTTGAAGGGTTTGGGGACAGGGGGAAGAATGAGCAGTTCTTC.

The J gene is TRBJ2-3, the V gene TRBV30, with D possibly matching TRBD2 (7 bases). Germline V gene sequence: CDR1 GTSNPN, CDR2 SVGIG (reference sequence). V lost 5 bases and J 0 bases, leaving 12 bases between the germline ends. The CDR3 sequence is 14 residues long. CDR3 DNA sequence: TGTGCCTGGGGGGGCGGGGGCAGCACAGATACGCAGTATTTT. It translates to CAWGGGGSTDTQYF. Using reference TRBV30 and TRBJ2-3 for the parts outside the CDR3, the full variable domain is SQTIHQWPATLVQPVGSPLSLECTVEGTSNPNLYWYRQAAGRGLQLLFYSVGIGQISSEVPQNLSASRPQDRQFILSSKKLLLSDSGFYLCAWGGGGSTDTQYFGPGTRLTVL.

This clone has a handful of counts. This rearrangement joins TRBV28 to TRBJ2-3; 9 bases are a match to TRBD2. Trimming took 3 bases from V and 5 from J; bases not matched to a gene: 6. Germline V gene lookup returns CDR1 MDHEN and CDR2 SYDVKM. This CDR3 is 15 amino acids long. The CDR3 loop is CASSLAGGPLDTQYF. In nucleotides, the CDR3 is TGTGCCAGCAGTTTGGCGGGAGGGCCCTTAGATACGCAGTATTTT.

J is TRBJ1-2 and V is TRBV6-5; the match to TRBD1 covers 11 bases. Trimming at V came to 0 bases and at J to 6 bases, leaving 3 bases not matched to a gene. The CDR3 has 15 amino acids. From germline, CDR1 is MNHEY and CDR2 SVGAGI. This CDR3 is CASSYSRTGGDGYTF. The CDR3 DNA follows: TGTGCCAGCAGTTACTCGAGGACAGGGGGCGATGGCTACACCTTC.

For this clone: With a much larger clone just one base away, this may be a read error. The sample carries other DNA sequences with the same CDR3. V usage is TRBV27 and J usage is TRBJ2-3, with 7 bases fitting TRBD1. The CDR3 is 14 amino acids. Germline CDR1 MNHEY, CDR2 SMNVEV (reference sequence). V trimming: 5 bases; J trimming: 0 bases; junction bases outside the gene matches: 2. CDR3 loop: CASSPGQSTDTQYF. The CDR3 DNA follows: TGTGCCAGCAGTCCGGGACAGAGCACAGATACGCAGTATTTT.

J is TRBJ2-7 and V is TRBV5-6; a possible D gene is TRBD2 (6 bases). The germline gives CDR1 SGHDT, CDR2 YYEEEE. The CDR3 extends over 14 amino acids. Trimming pared 0 bases from V and 3 bases from J, leaving 10 bases between. CDR3: CASSLGGRIYEQYF. The CDR3 DNA follows: TGTGCCAGCAGCTTGGGAGGGAGGATCTACGAGCAGTACTTC.

The chain carries TRBV11-2 and TRBJ2-5; 8 bases are a match to TRBD2. Germline V gene lookup returns CDR1 SGHAT and CDR2 FQNNGV. With V trimmed by 2 bases and J by 4 bases, 6 bases remained unmatched. The CDR3 is made up of 15 amino acids. The CDR3 loop reads CASSLLAGFSETQYF. Written as DNA, the CDR3 is TGTGCCAGCAGCTTATTAGCGGGATTTTCAGAGACCCAGTACTTC.

The chain carries TRBV12-3 or TRBV12-4 and TRBJ1-1, with TRBD1 matching 7 bases. There are 11 residues in the CDR3. V was clipped by 7 bases and J by 6 bases; unmatched bases: 2. The DNA of the CDR3 is TGTGCCAGCATCGGGACAGCTGAAGCTTTCTTT. This codes for CASIGTAEAFF.

V usage is TRBV5-4 and J usage is TRBJ1-6, with 7 bases lining up with TRBD1. The CDR3 has 16 amino acids. Germline V CDR1 and CDR2: SGHNT, YYREEE (reference sequence). The trim removed 0 bases at V and 3 bases at J, leaving 3 bases unmatched. CDR3: CASSLGSGGYNSPLHF. CDR3 nucleotide sequence: TGTGCCAGCAGCTTGGGATCAGGGGGCTATAATTCACCCCTCCACTTT.

The chain links TRBV12-3 or TRBV12-4 to TRBJ2-2; 7 bases line up with TRBD1. The CDR3 runs 12 residues. After removal of 6 bases from V and 8 bases from J, the junction contained 3 bases not matched to a gene. CDR3 sequence: CASRPTGGELFF. The CDR3, as DNA: TGTGCCAGCAGACCGACAGGGGGGGAGCTGTTTTTT.

This clone was observed a handful of times. The V gene is TRBV10-3, the J gene TRBJ2-1; maybe TRBD2 (6 bases). The CDR3 totals 14 residues. Germline CDR1 ENHRY, CDR2 SYGVKD. Trimming removed 8 bases at V and 0 bases at J, with 11 bases between. In DNA, the CDR3 is TGTGCCATCCGTCCGGGGGACTCCTACAATGAGCAGTTCTTC. Its translation is CAIRPGDSYNEQFF.

This chain joins TRBV19 and TRBJ2-1; tentatively, D is TRBD2 (5 bases). The germline V and J ends were trimmed by 7 bases and 5 bases, with 18 bases remaining between them. This CDR3 contains 15 residues. The germline gives CDR1 LNHDA, CDR2 SQIVND (reference sequence). The CDR3 region is CASKPPGWSDNEQFF. The CDR3 DNA follows: TGTGCCAGTAAGCCCCCGGGGTGGAGTGACAATGAGCAGTTCTTC.